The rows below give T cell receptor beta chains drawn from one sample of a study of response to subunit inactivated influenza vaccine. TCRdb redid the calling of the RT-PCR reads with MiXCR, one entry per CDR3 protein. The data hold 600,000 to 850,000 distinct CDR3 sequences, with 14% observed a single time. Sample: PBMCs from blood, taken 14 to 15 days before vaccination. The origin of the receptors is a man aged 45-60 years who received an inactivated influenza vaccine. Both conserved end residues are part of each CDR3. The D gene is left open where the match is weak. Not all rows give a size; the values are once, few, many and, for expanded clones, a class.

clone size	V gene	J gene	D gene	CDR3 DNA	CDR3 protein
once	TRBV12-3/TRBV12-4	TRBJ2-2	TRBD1	TGTGCCAGCAGTTTTGAGGACAGGGTAATCACCGGGGAGCTGTTTTTT	CASSFEDRVITGELFF
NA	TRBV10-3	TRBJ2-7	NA	TGTGCCATCAGTGTGGATGGACCTGCTTTGCAGTACTTC	CAISVDGPALQYF
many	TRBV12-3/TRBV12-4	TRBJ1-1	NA	TGTGCCAGCAGTCTCGGACTCTCTGAAGCTTTCTTT	CASSLGLSEAFF
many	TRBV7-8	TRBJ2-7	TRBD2	TGTGCCAGCAGCTCCCAAAGAGTCGCGGGGGGAAACTCCTACGAGCAGTACTTC	CASSSQRVAGGNSYEQYF
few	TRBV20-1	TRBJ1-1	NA	TGCAGTGCTGTAGAGGTAAGGGGATATGAAGCTTTCTTT	CSAVEVRGYEAFF
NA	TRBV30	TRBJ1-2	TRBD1	TGTGCCTCAGGACAGGACAACTATGGCTACACCTTC	CASGQDNYGYTF
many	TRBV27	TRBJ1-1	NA	TGTGCCAGAGTTAAATTAGCACCTATGAACACTGAAGCTTTCTTT	CARVKLAPMNTEAFF
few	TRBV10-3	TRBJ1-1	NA	TGTGCCATCAGTGAGTCCGGGGCCAAGAACACTGAAGCTTTCTTT	CAISESGAKNTEAFF
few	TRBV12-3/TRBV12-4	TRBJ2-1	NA	TGTGCCAGCAGTTTAGGGTCACAGTTTGAGCAGTTCTTC	CASSLGSQFEQFF
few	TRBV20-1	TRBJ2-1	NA	TGCAGTGCCCCGAGGACCCTTAACAATGAGCAGTTCTTC	CSAPRTLNNEQFF
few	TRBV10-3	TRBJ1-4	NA	TGTGCCATCAGCGAGACATACGGATCGGGAAAACTGTTTTTT	CAISETYGSGKLFF
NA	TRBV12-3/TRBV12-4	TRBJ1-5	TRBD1	TGTGCCAGCAGTTTCGCAGGGGGCAGGCAGCCCCAGCATTTT	CASSFAGGRQPQHF
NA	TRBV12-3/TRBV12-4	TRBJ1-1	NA	TGTGCCAGCAGTTTTGGGTATGGTGTAACTGAAGCTTTCTTT	CASSFGYGVTEAFF
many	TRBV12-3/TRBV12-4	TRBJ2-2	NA	TGTGCCAGCAGTTTGAGGAACACCGGGGAGCTGTTTTTT	CASSLRNTGELFF
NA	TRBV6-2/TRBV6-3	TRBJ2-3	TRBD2	TGTGCCAGCCGACTAGCGGGGACAGATACGCAGTATTTT	CASRLAGTDTQYF
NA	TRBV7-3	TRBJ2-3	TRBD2	TGTGCCAGCAGCCTCCAGGGGCTAGCGGGAGGGTATACGCAGTATTTT	CASSLQGLAGGYTQYF
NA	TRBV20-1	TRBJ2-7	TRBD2	TGCAGAACCAGCGGGAGGGCCTCCGACGAGCAGTACTTC	CRTSGRASDEQYF
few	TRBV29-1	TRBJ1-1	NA	TGCAGCGTAAACAGGGTTCTCAACACTGAAGCTTTCTTT	CSVNRVLNTEAFF
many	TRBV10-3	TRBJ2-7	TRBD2	TGTGCCATCAACCCGGGAGCGGGAGTCTCCTACGAGCAGTACTTC	CAINPGAGVSYEQYF
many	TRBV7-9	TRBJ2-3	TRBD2	TGTGCCAGCAGCTTTGGGACTAGCGGCACAGATACGCAGTATTTT	CASSFGTSGTDTQYF
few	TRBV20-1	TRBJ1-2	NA	TGCAGTGCTACAGGGTCTGGCTACACCTTC	CSATGSGYTF
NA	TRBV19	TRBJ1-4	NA	TGTGCCAGTAGTATCCAGGGAACAGTAAAACTGTTTTTT	CASSIQGTVKLFF
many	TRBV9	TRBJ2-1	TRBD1	TGTGCCAGCAGCGCGACAGGGTTAGGCAATGAGCAGTTCTTC	CASSATGLGNEQFF
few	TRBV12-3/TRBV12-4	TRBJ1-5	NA	TGTGCCAGCCGTTCCGGCCATCAGCCCCAGCATTTT	CASRSGHQPQHF
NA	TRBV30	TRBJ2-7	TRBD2	TGTGCCTCTACGGGGACTAGCGGCTACGAGCAGTACTTC	CASTGTSGYEQYF
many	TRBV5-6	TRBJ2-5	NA	TGTGCCAGCAGCTTGCGGATACAAGAGACCCAGTACTTC	CASSLRIQETQYF
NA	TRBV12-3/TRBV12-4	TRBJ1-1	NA	TGTGCCAGCAGTCAACAGGAGACGAACACTGAAGCTTTCTTT	CASSQQETNTEAFF
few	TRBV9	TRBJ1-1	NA	TGTGCCAGCAGCCCCGAGACGGGGACAGAAGCTTTCTTT	CASSPETGTEAFF
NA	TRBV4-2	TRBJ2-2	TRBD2	TGTGCCAGCAGCCCATTGGGACTAGCGGGACCGGACACCGGGGAGCTGTTTTTT	CASSPLGLAGPDTGELFF
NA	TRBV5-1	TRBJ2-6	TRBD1	TGCGCCAGCAGCCCAGGGGGCCCTGGGGCCAACGTCCTGACTTTC	CASSPGGPGANVLTF
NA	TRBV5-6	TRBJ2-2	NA	TGTGCCAGCAGCCCGGGGCGCATCCAGCGCCCCGGGGAGCTGTTTTTT	CASSPGRIQRPGELFF
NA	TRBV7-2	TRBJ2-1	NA	TGTGCCAGCAGCTTAATGAGGACTTACAATGAGCAGTTCTTC	CASSLMRTYNEQFF
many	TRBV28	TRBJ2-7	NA	TGTGCCAGCAGTTTAGTCTCCTCGCGGGAGCAGTACTTC	CASSLVSSREQYF
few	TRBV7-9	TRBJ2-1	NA	TGTGCCAGCAGCTTAGCGGGATCGGTCAATGAGCAGTTCTTC	CASSLAGSVNEQFF
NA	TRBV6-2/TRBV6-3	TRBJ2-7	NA	TGTGCCAGCAGTTACGGCTGGTACGAGCAGTACTTC	CASSYGWYEQYF
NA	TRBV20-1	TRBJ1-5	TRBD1	TGCAGTGCAATCGGACAGGGTGTGCGCTCAAGTCAGCCCCAGCATTTT	CSAIGQGVRSSQPQHF
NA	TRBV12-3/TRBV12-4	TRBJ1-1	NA	TGTGCCAGCAGTTTAGGGGGGGCGCCCACTGAAGCTTTCTTT	CASSLGGAPTEAFF
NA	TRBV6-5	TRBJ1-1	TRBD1	TGTGCCAGCAGTTACCGAGGGGGCACTGAAGCTTTATTT	CASSYRGGTEALF
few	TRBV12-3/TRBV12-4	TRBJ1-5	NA	TGTGCCAGCAGTATCGGTTATAGCAATCAGCCCCAGCATTTT	CASSIGYSNQPQHF
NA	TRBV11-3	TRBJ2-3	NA	TGTGCCAGCAGCTCCGGCTTACGGGTATCACCAGATACGCAGTATTTT	CASSSGLRVSPDTQYF
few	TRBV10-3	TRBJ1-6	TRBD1	TGTGCCATCAGCGGTGGGGACAGGGGGCGGAATTCACCCCTCCACTTT	CAISGGDRGRNSPLHF
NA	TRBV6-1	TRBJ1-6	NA	TGTGCCAGCAGTGAAGCGGGACCGAATTCACCCCTCCACTTT	CASSEAGPNSPLHF
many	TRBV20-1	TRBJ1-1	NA	TGCAGTGCTAGAAACCCCACCACTGAAGCTTTCTTT	CSARNPTTEAFF
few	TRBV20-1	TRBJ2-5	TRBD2	TGCAGTGCTAGAGTCTCGGGGGGGAGAGGCCAAGAGACCCAGTACTTC	CSARVSGGRGQETQYF
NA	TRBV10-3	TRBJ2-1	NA	TGTGCCATCAGGACCAATGGACAGTACAATGAGCAGTTCTTC	CAIRTNGQYNEQFF
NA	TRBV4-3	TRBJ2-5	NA	TGCGCCAGCAGCCAAGCAGGGAGCCTCCAAGAGACCCAGTACTTC	CASSQAGSLQETQYF
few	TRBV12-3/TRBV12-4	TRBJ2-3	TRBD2	TGTGCCAGCAGTTCGGAAACTGTAGCGGGAGGGGGCACAGATACGCAGTATTTT	CASSSETVAGGGTDTQYF